The next 7 T cell receptor beta chains were all read from a single sample in a study of shared clonotypes between healthy human individuals. Sequenced by immunoSEQ multiplex PCR; TCRdb stores in-frame clones only, minus some. The sample has more than 2 million clones; just over 90% are singletons. Positively selected for CCR7, the CD45RO-negative cells used as naive CD8 cells excluded terminally differentiated effector memory CD45RA+ cells. Sequenced material: naive CD8+ T cells from PBMCs. Every receptor here comes from a man between 18 and 35 years old in good health. Some clones in this sample may be carry-over from other donors' samples.

This clone was counted only a few times. CDR3 residues: CASIFGPSSTDTQYF. The CDR3 nucleotides are TGTGCCAGCATATTCGGCCCGTCTAGCACAGATACGCAGTATTTT. This rearrangement joins TRBV2 to TRBJ2-3; D not certain. The CDR3 extends over 15 amino acids. CDR1 is SNHLY, CDR2 FYNNEI, per germline. Trimming shortened V by 7 bases and J by 0 bases, and 14 bases separated the two germline ends.

The chain links TRBV28 to TRBJ2-7, with 10 bases lining up with TRBD2. Germline values: CDR1 MDHEN, CDR2 SYDVKM. The V segment lost 3 bases and the J segment 7 bases; nucleotides outside the gene matches: 15. The CDR3 is made up of 17 amino acids. CDR3 DNA: TGTGCCAGCAGTTTTACCGGCTTCGCTAGCGGGAGTGTGGAGCAGTACTTC. It specifies CASSFTGFASGSVEQYF.

This clone showed up just once. V gene TRBV7-9 combines with J gene TRBJ2-7; 9 bases line up with TRBD1. After removal of 8 bases from V and 7 bases from J, the junction contained 18 bases not matched to a gene. CDR3 length: 16 residues. The germline V gene has CDR1 SEHNR and CDR2 FQNEAQ (reference sequence). The CDR3 DNA is TGTGCCAGCGGGGGAGGACAGGGGCCCCAAAGGGGGGAGCAGTACTTC. The encoded protein is CASGGGQGPQRGEQYF.

The rearrangement links TRBV28 to TRBJ1-4; D is possibly TRBD1 (6 bases). The germline V gene encodes CDR1 MDHEN and CDR2 SYDVKM. The V gene lost 8 bases and the J gene lost 2 bases, with 12 bases spanning the gap. There are 14 residues in the CDR3. This CDR3 is CASGPRGTNEKLFF. The CDR3 DNA follows: TGTGCCAGCGGGCCCAGGGGCACTAATGAAAAACTGTTTTTT.

This sequence joins TRBV10-3 and TRBJ2-7; 9 nucleotides match TRBD2. Trimming cost V 4 bases and J 7 bases; bases outside gene matches: 11. Germline lookup yields CDR1 ENHRY and CDR2 SYGVKD. The CDR3 runs to 15 residues. The CDR3 DNA reads as TGTGCCATCAGTGGGTCGGCGGGAGGGCCGAGTGAGCAGTACTTC. Amino acids: CAISGSAGGPSEQYF.

This clone is a singleton in its sample. V usage is TRBV10-3 and J usage is TRBJ2-6; D might be TRBD1 (6 bases). This CDR3 contains 20 residues. Germline values: CDR1 ENHRY, CDR2 SYGVKD. Trimming cost V 8 bases and J 0 bases, with 26 bases left between them. The CDR3 loop reads CAIANLQGQVHSSGANVLTF. The CDR3 nucleotides read TGTGCCATCGCTAACCTCCAGGGGCAGGTCCATTCCTCTGGGGCCAACGTCCTGACTTTC.

This chain links TRBV6-1 with TRBJ1-3, with 7 bases fitting TRBD1. With V trimmed by 5 bases and J by 2 bases, 6 bases remained unmatched. The CDR3 contains 15 residues. Looked up from germline, CDR1 is MNHNS and CDR2 is SASEGT. The CDR3 spells CASSPSTGTGNTIYF. For the CDR3, the DNA is TGTGCCAGCAGTCCTTCGACAGGGACTGGAAACACCATATATTTT.